Shown below are 14 T cell receptor beta chains from a single sample sequenced in a study of spatial heterogeneity in lung cancer (dated by TCRdb to between 2018 and 2021). The time point label on this specimen signifies: sample taken at primary tumor resection. Whole RNA extracted from tumor and nontumor lung tissue, or from cryopreserved PBMC samples, was used for TCR sequencing without cell sorting. Library method: 5' RACE. For sequencing, a NextSeq 500 was employed. TCRdb applied fastp at Q25 and MiXCR to the public reads, then kept only in-frame beta chains. Entries are consolidated by CDR3 protein sequence, retaining the most common genes and DNA. Present in this sample are about 48,000 distinct CDR3 sequences, about 5.8% of which were seen just once. Over 8.5% of the sample is in the top ten clones. The specimen comprised PBMCs, sampled at surgery. The receptor set was obtained from a male donor with early-stage non-small cell lung cancer.

The sample holds many counts of this clonotype. The rearrangement joins TRBV20-1 to TRBJ1-4; 10 nucleotides line up with TRBD1. This CDR3 is built from 15 residues. Per the germline V gene, CDR1 is DFQATT and CDR2 is SNEGSKA (reference sequence). The junction had 6 bases not matched to a gene; V was cut back by 0 bases and J by 8 bases. The DNA of the CDR3 is TGCAGTGCTAGAGATCCGGGACAGGGGTACGAAAAACTGTTTTTT. It specifies CSARDPGQGYEKLFF.

The genes are TRBV3-1 and TRBJ2-1, with 12 bases fitting TRBD2. The CDR3 runs 14 residues. In germline, CDR1 is LGHDT, CDR2 YNNKEL (reference sequence). Unmatched junction bases numbered 5, after V lost 4 bases and J lost 10 bases. CDR3 amino acids: CASSRRLAGDEQFF. DNA of the CDR3: TGTGCCAGCAGCCGCCGACTAGCGGGAGACGAGCAGTTCTTC.

There are many counts of this clonotype. V is TRBV2 and J is TRBJ2-3; maybe TRBD2 (6 bases). The CDR3 has 14 residues. The germline V gene has CDR1 SNHLY and CDR2 FYNNEI. V lost 2 bases, J lost 5 bases, and 11 bases lay in between. DNA of the CDR3: TGTGCCAGCAGTGAACCCCCGCGGGGAGATACGCAGTATTTT. This translates into CASSEPPRGDTQYF. Supplemented by reference TRBV2 and TRBJ2-3, the full variable domain reads EPEVTQTPSHQVTQMGQEVILRCVPISNHLYFYWYRQILGQKVEFLVSFYNNEISEKSEIFDDQFSVERPDGSNFTLKIRSTKLEDSAMYFCASSEPPRGDTQYFGPGTRLTVL.

In this sample, this clonotype turned up many times. The rearrangement uses TRBV7-8 and TRBJ2-1; 9 nucleotides agree with TRBD2. Germline V gene sequence: CDR1 SGHVS, CDR2 FQNEAQ. The length of the CDR3 is 16 residues. Trimming took 1 base from V and 4 from J; bases not matched to a gene: 5. The CDR3 bases are TGTGCCAGCAGCTTAGTGATGCGGGAGGGTTACAATGAGCAGTTCTTC. This codes for CASSLVMREGYNEQFF.

This clonotype was found a few times. The rearrangement uses TRBV15 and TRBJ2-1; D is perhaps TRBD1 or TRBD2 (5 bases each). The CDR3 totals 16 residues. CDR1 LNHNV and CDR2 YYDKDF come from the germline V gene (reference sequence). Trimming removed 5 bases from V and 4 bases from J, with 18 bases in between. The DNA of the CDR3 is TGTGCCACCAGCCGATCCCGCCGGGGCACATACAATGAGCAGTTCTTC. Translating it yields CATSRSRRGTYNEQFF.

The chain is built from TRBV19 and TRBJ2-3; D is perhaps TRBD1 (6 bases). Trimming took 5 bases from V and 0 from J, leaving 12 bases between them. There are 15 residues in the CDR3. CDR1 LNHDA and CDR2 SQIVND come from the germline V gene (reference sequence). The CDR3 spells CASSLQGVSTDTQYF. CDR3 bases: TGTGCCAGTAGTTTACAGGGCGTTAGCACAGATACGCAGTATTTT.

This chain joins TRBV5-6 and TRBJ1-2; D remains unclear. Trimming left V 0 bases short and J 0 bases short, with 6 bases between. Per the germline V gene, CDR1 is SGHDT and CDR2 is YYEEEE. The CDR3 length is 14 residues. In nucleotides, the CDR3 is TGTGCCAGCAGCTTGGTCAGAGCTAACTATGGCTACACCTTC. This translates into CASSLVRANYGYTF.

This clonotype was counted ten times or more. The chain joins TRBV28 to TRBJ2-5; 9 bases are a match to TRBD1. CDR3 length: 15 residues. Germline V gene sequence: CDR1 MDHEN, CDR2 SYDVKM. Trimming at V came to 4 bases and at J to 7 bases, leaving 10 bases not matched to a gene. The CDR3 region has the DNA TGTGCCAGCAGTTCTTATCACAGGGGGCTGGTGACCCAGTACTTC. This codes for CASSSYHRGLVTQYF.

This clonotype showed up many times. This rearrangement joins TRBV5-1 to TRBJ2-5; D remains ambiguous. The CDR3 has 13 residues. V dropped 1 base and J dropped 5 bases, with 9 bases sitting between them. Per germline, CDR1 SGHRS and CDR2 YFSETQ. CDR3 in amino acids: CASSLQESETQYF. CDR3 coding DNA: TGCGCCAGCAGCTTGCAAGAGTCGGAGACCCAGTACTTC.

This clonotype was recorded at least ten times. The rearrangement links TRBV24-1 to TRBJ1-2; 7 bases map to TRBD1. The V and J ends lost 4 bases and 5 bases, in that order; junction bases with no gene match: 3. The V gene's germline CDR1 is KGHDR and CDR2 SFDVKD. This CDR3 has 13 residues. Here the CDR3 DNA reads TGTGCCACCAGTGAGCTGACAGGGTATGGCTACACCTTC. Translating it yields CATSELTGYGYTF.

This clonotype came up many times. This rearrangement joins TRBV6-6 to TRBJ1-6, with D perhaps TRBD1 (6 bases). V was shortened by 2 bases and J by 7 bases, with 12 bases between the two germline ends. CDR3 length: 15 residues. Germline values: CDR1 MNHNY, CDR2 SVGAGI (reference sequence). CDR3 loop: CASSYGAGENSPLHF. In DNA form, the CDR3 reads TGTGCCAGCAGTTACGGGGCAGGGGAGAATTCACCCCTCCACTTT.

The table lists this clonotype with a few counts. The chain combines TRBV18 with TRBJ2-1; tentatively, D is TRBD2 (5 bases). The CDR3 is 13 residues long. The V end lost 8 bases, the J end lost 13 bases, and 21 bases lay between the germline ends. Germline-derived CDR1 and CDR2 are KGHSH and LQKENI. The CDR3 loop reads CASGDPPRTAQFF. The DNA of the CDR3 is TGTGCCAGCGGCGACCCACCGAGGACTGCACAGTTCTTC.

Many counts were recorded for this clonotype. V gene TRBV11-1 combines with J gene TRBJ2-6, with 7 bases matching TRBD1. J was trimmed by 0 bases and V by 5 bases; bases with no gene match: 7. This CDR3 contains 17 residues. CDR1 is SGHAT, CDR2 FQDESV, per germline (reference sequence). CDR3 nucleotides: TGTGCCAGCAGCCCTGGACAGGATCACTCTGGGGCCAACGTCCTGACTTTC. Its translation: CASSPGQDHSGANVLTF.

At least ten counts were recorded for this clonotype. V and J are TRBV28 and TRBJ2-7; TRBD2 matches 7 bases. Per the germline V gene, CDR1 is MDHEN and CDR2 is SYDVKM. Trimming removed 5 bases from V and 0 bases from J; junction bases left unmatched: 7. This CDR3 contains 15 residues. For the CDR3, the DNA is TGTGCCAGCAGTAAAGGGACTACCCTCTCCTACGAGCAGTACTTC. Amino acid sequence: CASSKGTTLSYEQYF.